Listed below are T cell receptor beta chains from one sample, sequenced in a study of cytomegalovirus exposure and HLA in healthy donors. Sequenced by immunoSEQ multiplex PCR; TCRdb stores in-frame clones only, minus some. The data show some 150,000 clones, approximately 90% seen once. Sequenced: PBMCs. The source is a woman in her twenties or thirties in good health and CMV-seropositive. Each CDR3 is given with its conserved first and last residue. The D gene is left open where the match is weak. Rows may omit the clone size; those that give it use once, few, many or a size class.

j_gene: TRBJ1-4; d_gene: -; v_gene: TRBV4-1; abundance: -; CDR3aa: CASSQGRSGSEVPTNEKLFF; CDR3nt: TGCGCCAGCAGCCAAGGGAGGTCGGGTAGTGAGGTCCCAACTAATGAAAAACTGTTTTTT
j_gene: TRBJ1-4; d_gene: -; v_gene: TRBV2; abundance: -; CDR3aa: CASRATGATNEKLFF; CDR3nt: TGTGCCAGCAGGGCCACGGGGGCAACTAATGAAAAACTGTTTTTT
j_gene: TRBJ2-7; d_gene: TRBD2; v_gene: TRBV5-4; abundance: once; CDR3aa: CASSSQAGSSYEQYF; CDR3nt: TGTGCCAGCAGCTCCCAAGCGGGGAGCTCCTACGAGCAGTACTTC
j_gene: TRBJ1-2; d_gene: -; v_gene: TRBV6-6; abundance: -; CDR3aa: CASGRGKDYGYTF; CDR3nt: TGTGCCAGCGGGCGGGGTAAGGACTATGGCTACACCTTC
j_gene: TRBJ2-1; d_gene: TRBD1; v_gene: TRBV2; abundance: -; CDR3aa: CASSRDRGNEQFF; CDR3nt: TGTGCCAGCAGTAGGGACAGGGGAAATGAGCAGTTCTTC
j_gene: TRBJ2-7; d_gene: -; v_gene: TRBV10-3; abundance: -; CDR3aa: CAIGSSYEQYF; CDR3nt: TGTGCCATCGGCTCGTCCTACGAGCAGTACTTC
j_gene: TRBJ2-5; d_gene: -; v_gene: TRBV7-9; abundance: -; CDR3aa: CATEGKGGETQYF; CDR3nt: TGTGCCACCGAGGGAAAAGGGGGAGAGACCCAGTACTTC
j_gene: TRBJ2-7; d_gene: -; v_gene: TRBV21-1; abundance: -; CDR3aa: CASSPRPPYEQYF; CDR3nt: TGTGCCAGCAGCCCGAGGCCCCCCTACGAGCAGTACTTC
j_gene: TRBJ2-2; d_gene: -; v_gene: TRBV2; abundance: -; CDR3aa: CASSEEAVGAGELFF; CDR3nt: TGTGCCAGCAGTGAGGAGGCAGTTGGGGCCGGGGAGCTGTTTTTT
j_gene: TRBJ2-2; d_gene: TRBD1; v_gene: TRBV5-1; abundance: -; CDR3aa: CASRFDRGYTGELFF; CDR3nt: TGCGCCAGCCGGTTTGACAGGGGGTACACCGGGGAGCTGTTTTTT
j_gene: TRBJ1-6; d_gene: -; v_gene: TRBV7-2; abundance: -; CDR3aa: CASSSPQSPLHF; CDR3nt: TGTGCCAGCAGCTCCCCCCAATCACCCCTCCACTTT
j_gene: TRBJ2-1; d_gene: TRBD2; v_gene: TRBV28; abundance: -; CDR3aa: CASSLLGTSNEQFF; CDR3nt: TGTGCCAGCAGTTTATTGGGGACTAGTAATGAGCAGTTCTTC
j_gene: TRBJ2-3; d_gene: TRBD2; v_gene: TRBV7-2; abundance: once; CDR3aa: CASSTAWASGKTDTQYF; CDR3nt: TGTGCCAGCAGCACAGCGTGGGCTAGCGGGAAGACAGATACGCAGTATTTT
j_gene: TRBJ2-1; d_gene: -; v_gene: TRBV28; abundance: -; CDR3aa: CASGELGDEQFF; CDR3nt: TGTGCCAGTGGAGAGCTAGGCGATGAGCAGTTCTTC
j_gene: TRBJ1-4; d_gene: -; v_gene: TRBV4-1; abundance: -; CDR3aa: CASSQERGGFEKLFF; CDR3nt: TGCGCCAGCAGCCAAGAAAGAGGGGGATTCGAAAAACTGTTTTTT
j_gene: TRBJ2-1; d_gene: TRBD1; v_gene: TRBV5-6; abundance: -; CDR3aa: CASSFGTGGYNEQFF; CDR3nt: TGTGCCAGCAGCTTCGGGACAGGGGGTTACAATGAGCAGTTCTTC
j_gene: TRBJ2-1; d_gene: TRBD1; v_gene: TRBV7-6; abundance: -; CDR3aa: CASSLRDRGMDEQFF; CDR3nt: TGTGCCAGCAGCCTCCGGGACAGGGGTATGGATGAGCAGTTCTTC
j_gene: TRBJ2-5; d_gene: TRBD1; v_gene: TRBV11-2; abundance: -; CDR3aa: CASSLGPNRGETQYF; CDR3nt: TGTGCCAGCAGCTTAGGTCCGAACAGGGGAGAGACCCAGTACTTC
j_gene: TRBJ2-1; d_gene: -; v_gene: TRBV29-1; abundance: -; CDR3aa: CSVAGEEGISYNEQFF; CDR3nt: TGCAGCGTCGCCGGGGAGGAGGGAATCTCCTACAATGAGCAGTTCTTC
j_gene: TRBJ1-1; d_gene: TRBD1; v_gene: TRBV27; abundance: -; CDR3aa: CASSWTGVTEAFF; CDR3nt: TGTGCCAGCAGTTGGACAGGGGTCACTGAAGCTTTCTTT
j_gene: TRBJ2-2; d_gene: TRBD2; v_gene: TRBV5-4; abundance: -; CDR3aa: CASSGLAGGNTGELFF; CDR3nt: TGTGCCAGCAGCGGCCTAGCGGGGGGGAACACCGGGGAGCTGTTTTTT
j_gene: TRBJ1-2; d_gene: -; v_gene: TRBV2; abundance: -; CDR3aa: CASSYPGQRGYGYTF; CDR3nt: TGTGCCAGCAGTTATCCAGGACAGCGGGGATATGGCTACACCTTC
j_gene: TRBJ2-1; d_gene: -; v_gene: TRBV10-3; abundance: -; CDR3aa: CAISVDTSYNEQFF; CDR3nt: TGTGCCATCAGCGTTGACACCTCCTACAATGAGCAGTTCTTC
j_gene: TRBJ2-7; d_gene: TRBD1; v_gene: TRBV7-9; abundance: -; CDR3aa: CASSRGQGTYEQYF; CDR3nt: TGTGCCAGCAGCCGGGGACAGGGGACCTACGAGCAGTACTTC
j_gene: TRBJ1-5; d_gene: -; v_gene: TRBV10-2; abundance: -; CDR3aa: CASSESTDSNQPQHF; CDR3nt: TGCGCCAGCAGTGAGTCGACAGATAGCAATCAGCCCCAGCATTTT
j_gene: TRBJ1-1; d_gene: -; v_gene: TRBV6-5; abundance: -; CDR3aa: CASSYSGRGNTEAFF; CDR3nt: TGTGCCAGCAGTTACTCTGGCAGAGGGAACACTGAAGCTTTCTTT
j_gene: TRBJ1-2; d_gene: -; v_gene: TRBV28; abundance: -; CDR3aa: CASSFPGSSGYTF; CDR3nt: TGTGCCAGCAGTTTTCCGGGATCGTCAGGCTACACCTTC
j_gene: TRBJ2-7; d_gene: TRBD1; v_gene: TRBV28; abundance: -; CDR3aa: CASSSGTGYEQYF; CDR3nt: TGTGCCAGCAGTTCCGGGACAGGGTACGAGCAGTACTTC
j_gene: TRBJ2-2; d_gene: -; v_gene: TRBV19; abundance: few; CDR3aa: CASSIAGVNTGELFF; CDR3nt: TGTGCCAGTAGTATAGCGGGGGTGAACACCGGGGAGCTGTTTTTT
j_gene: TRBJ2-1; d_gene: TRBD2; v_gene: TRBV5-4; abundance: once; CDR3aa: CASSLPGLANNEQFF; CDR3nt: TGTGCCAGCAGCCTCCCGGGACTAGCGAACAATGAGCAGTTCTTC
j_gene: TRBJ1-2; d_gene: TRBD1; v_gene: TRBV5-1; abundance: -; CDR3aa: CASSPEGTDIINYGYTF; CDR3nt: TGCGCCAGCAGCCCGGAGGGGACAGATATTATTAACTATGGCTACACCTTC
j_gene: TRBJ2-7; d_gene: -; v_gene: TRBV5-1; abundance: -; CDR3aa: CASSWGLSYEQYF; CDR3nt: TGCGCCAGCAGCTGGGGACTTTCCTACGAGCAGTACTTC
j_gene: TRBJ2-5; d_gene: -; v_gene: TRBV11-2; abundance: -; CDR3aa: CASRQPGRGETQYF; CDR3nt: TGTGCCAGCAGGCAACCCGGGCGCGGGGAGACCCAGTACTTC
j_gene: TRBJ2-3; d_gene: TRBD1; v_gene: TRBV6-1; abundance: once; CDR3aa: CASRNTGQGVDTQYF; CDR3nt: TGTGCCAGCAGAAATACGGGACAGGGTGTAGATACGCAGTATTTT
j_gene: TRBJ1-1; d_gene: -; v_gene: TRBV6-1; abundance: few; CDR3aa: CASKTLGNTEAFF; CDR3nt: TGTGCCAGCAAGACTCTAGGGAACACTGAAGCTTTCTTT
j_gene: TRBJ2-7; d_gene: TRBD2; v_gene: TRBV5-1; abundance: -; CDR3aa: CASSLVGSGSDEQYF; CDR3nt: TGCGCCAGCAGCTTGGTGGGTAGCGGGAGCGACGAGCAGTACTTC
j_gene: TRBJ2-5; d_gene: TRBD2; v_gene: TRBV5-4; abundance: -; CDR3aa: CASSFAGGSETQYF; CDR3nt: TGTGCCAGCAGCTTTGCGGGGGGCTCAGAGACCCAGTACTTC
j_gene: TRBJ2-1; d_gene: TRBD2; v_gene: TRBV11-3; abundance: -; CDR3aa: CASSLGAGSGSYNEQFF; CDR3nt: TGTGCCAGCAGCTTAGGGGCCGGCAGCGGGAGCTACAATGAGCAGTTCTTC
j_gene: TRBJ1-5; d_gene: -; v_gene: TRBV2; abundance: -; CDR3aa: CASRKLTKEGTQHF; CDR3nt: TGTGCCAGCAGGAAGTTGACGAAGGAGGGGACCCAGCATTTT
j_gene: TRBJ1-1; d_gene: -; v_gene: TRBV10-1; abundance: -; CDR3aa: CASSEKEGLRGTEAFF; CDR3nt: TGCGCCAGCAGTGAGAAGGAGGGACTTAGGGGCACTGAAGCTTTCTTT